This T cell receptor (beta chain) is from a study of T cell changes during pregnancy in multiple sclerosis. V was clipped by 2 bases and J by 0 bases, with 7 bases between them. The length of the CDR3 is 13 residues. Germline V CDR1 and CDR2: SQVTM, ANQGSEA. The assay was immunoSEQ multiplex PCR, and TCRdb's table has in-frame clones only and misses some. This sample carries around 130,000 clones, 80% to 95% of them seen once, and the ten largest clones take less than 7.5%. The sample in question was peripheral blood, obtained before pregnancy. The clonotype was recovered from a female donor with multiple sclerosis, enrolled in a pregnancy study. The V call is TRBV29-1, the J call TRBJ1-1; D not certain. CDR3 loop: CSVEKPLNTEAFF. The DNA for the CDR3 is TGCAGCGTTGAAAAGCCCCTGAACACTGAAGCTTTCTTT.